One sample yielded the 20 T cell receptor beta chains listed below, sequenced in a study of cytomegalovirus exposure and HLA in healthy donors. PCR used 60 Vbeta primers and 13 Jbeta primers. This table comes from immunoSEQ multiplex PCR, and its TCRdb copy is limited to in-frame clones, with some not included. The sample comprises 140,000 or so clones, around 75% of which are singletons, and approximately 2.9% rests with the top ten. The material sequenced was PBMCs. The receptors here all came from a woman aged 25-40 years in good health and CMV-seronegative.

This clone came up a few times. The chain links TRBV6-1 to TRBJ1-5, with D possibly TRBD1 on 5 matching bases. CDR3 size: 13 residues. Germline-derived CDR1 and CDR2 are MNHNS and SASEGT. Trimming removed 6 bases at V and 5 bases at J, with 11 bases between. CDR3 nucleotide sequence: TGTGCCAGCAGCAGGGTTTTTGATCAGCCCCAGCATTTT. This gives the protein CASSRVFDQPQHF.

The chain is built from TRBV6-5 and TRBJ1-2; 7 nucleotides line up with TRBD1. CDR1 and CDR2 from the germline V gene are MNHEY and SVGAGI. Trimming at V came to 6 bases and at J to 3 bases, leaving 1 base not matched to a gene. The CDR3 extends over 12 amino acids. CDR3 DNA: TGTGCCAGCAGGGGACAGTACTATGGCTACACCTTC. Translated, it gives CASRGQYYGYTF.

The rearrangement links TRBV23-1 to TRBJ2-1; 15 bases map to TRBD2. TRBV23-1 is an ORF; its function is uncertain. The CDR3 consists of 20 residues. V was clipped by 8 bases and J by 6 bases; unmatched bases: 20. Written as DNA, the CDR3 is TGCGCCAGCCGGACGGCCGGACTAGCGGGAGGGCCGGTCTTCTGCAATGAGCAGTTCTTC. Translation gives CASRTAGLAGGPVFCNEQFF.

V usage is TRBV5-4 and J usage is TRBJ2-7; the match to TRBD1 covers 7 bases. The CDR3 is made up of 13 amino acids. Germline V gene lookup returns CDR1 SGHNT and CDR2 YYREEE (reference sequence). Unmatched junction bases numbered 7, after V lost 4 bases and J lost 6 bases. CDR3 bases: TGTGCCAGCAGCGTGGGACAGCGCGGCGAGCAGTACTTC. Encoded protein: CASSVGQRGEQYF.

The CDR3 region has the DNA TGCGCCAGCAGCCAAGATGGGCGGGTATACAATGAGCAGTTCTTC. Amino acids: CASSQDGRVYNEQFF. This chain uses TRBV4-3 with TRBJ2-1, with D tentatively TRBD2 (5 bases). V was trimmed by 0 bases and J by 4 bases, leaving 10 bases between them. From germline, CDR1 is LGHNA and CDR2 YSLEER. The CDR3 sequence is 15 residues long.

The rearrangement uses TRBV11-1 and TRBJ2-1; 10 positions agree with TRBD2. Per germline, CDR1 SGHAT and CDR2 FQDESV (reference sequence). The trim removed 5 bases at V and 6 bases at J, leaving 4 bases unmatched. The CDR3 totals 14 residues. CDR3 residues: CASSARLAGNEQFF. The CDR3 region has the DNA TGTGCCAGCAGCGCCAGACTAGCGGGCAATGAGCAGTTCTTC.

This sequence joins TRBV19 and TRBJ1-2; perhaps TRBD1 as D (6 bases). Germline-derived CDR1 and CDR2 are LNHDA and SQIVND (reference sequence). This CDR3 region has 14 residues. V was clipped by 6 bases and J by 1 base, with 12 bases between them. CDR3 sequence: CASSTQGSNYGYTF. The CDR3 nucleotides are TGTGCCAGTAGCACACAGGGTAGTAACTATGGCTACACCTTC.

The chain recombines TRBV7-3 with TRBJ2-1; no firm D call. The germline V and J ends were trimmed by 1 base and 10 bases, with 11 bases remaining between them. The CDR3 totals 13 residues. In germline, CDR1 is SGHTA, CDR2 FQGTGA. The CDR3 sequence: CASSLMTAGEQFF. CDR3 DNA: TGTGCCAGCAGCTTAATGACCGCCGGGGAGCAGTTCTTC.

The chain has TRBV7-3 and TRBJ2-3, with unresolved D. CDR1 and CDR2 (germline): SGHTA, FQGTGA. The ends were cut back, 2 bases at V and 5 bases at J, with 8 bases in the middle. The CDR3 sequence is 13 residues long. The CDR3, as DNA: TGTGCCAGCAGCTTAGCGGAAAGAGATACGCAGTATTTT. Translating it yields CASSLAERDTQYF.

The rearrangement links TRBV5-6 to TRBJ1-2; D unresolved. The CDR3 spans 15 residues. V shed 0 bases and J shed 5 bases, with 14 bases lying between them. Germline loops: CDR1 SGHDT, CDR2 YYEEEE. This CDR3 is CASSLEANPSYGYTF. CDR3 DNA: TGTGCCAGCAGCTTGGAAGCGAATCCCTCATATGGCTACACCTTC.

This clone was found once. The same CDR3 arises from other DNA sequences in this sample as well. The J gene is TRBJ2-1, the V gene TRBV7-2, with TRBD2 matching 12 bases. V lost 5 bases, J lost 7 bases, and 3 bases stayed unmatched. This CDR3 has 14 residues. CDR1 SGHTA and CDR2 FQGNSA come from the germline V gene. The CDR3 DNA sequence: TGTGCCAGCAGCCGTACTAGCGGGAGGAATGAGCAGTTCTTC. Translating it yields CASSRTSGRNEQFF.

CDR3: CAWSVGDSQPQHF. The CDR3 DNA is TGTGCCTGGAGTGTTGGCGACAGTCAGCCCCAGCATTTT. This sequence joins TRBV30 and TRBJ1-5; possible D gene TRBD1, 5 bases. The CDR3 contains 13 residues. The V end was cut by 0 bases, the J end by 6 bases, with 9 bases between. Germline CDR1 and CDR2: GTSNPN and SVGIG (reference sequence).

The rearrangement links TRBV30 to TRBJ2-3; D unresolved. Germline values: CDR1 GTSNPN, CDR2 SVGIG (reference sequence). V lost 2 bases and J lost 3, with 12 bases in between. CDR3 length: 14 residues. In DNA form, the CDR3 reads TGTGCCTGGAGTCAATGGCCCGGGACAGATACGCAGTATTTT. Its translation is CAWSQWPGTDTQYF.

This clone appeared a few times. Here the CDR3 reads CASTHRETNTEAFF. CDR3 coding DNA: TGTGCCAGCACACACAGGGAGACTAACACTGAAGCTTTCTTT. The genes are TRBV2 and TRBJ1-1; possible D gene TRBD1, 6 bases. The length of the CDR3 is 14 residues. Trimming pared 7 bases from V and 2 bases from J, leaving 14 bases between. The germline V gene encodes CDR1 SNHLY and CDR2 FYNNEI.

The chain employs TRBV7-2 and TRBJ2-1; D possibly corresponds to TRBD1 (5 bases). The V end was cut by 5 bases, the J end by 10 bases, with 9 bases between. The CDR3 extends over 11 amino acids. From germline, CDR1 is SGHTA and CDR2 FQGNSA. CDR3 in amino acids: CASSVRTEQFF. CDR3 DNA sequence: TGTGCCAGCAGCGTCCGGACAGAGCAGTTCTTC.

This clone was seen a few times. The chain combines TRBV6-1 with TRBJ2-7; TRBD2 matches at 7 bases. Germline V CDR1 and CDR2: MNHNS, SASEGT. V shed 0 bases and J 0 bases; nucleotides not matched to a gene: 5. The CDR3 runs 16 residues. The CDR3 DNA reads TGTGCCAGCAGTGAAGCGCTAGCGGCAGGCTCCTACGAGCAGTACTTC. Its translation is CASSEALAAGSYEQYF.

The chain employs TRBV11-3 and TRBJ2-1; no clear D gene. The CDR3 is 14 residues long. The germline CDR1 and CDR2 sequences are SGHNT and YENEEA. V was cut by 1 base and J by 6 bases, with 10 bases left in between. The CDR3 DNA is TGTGCCAGCAGCTTAGCCCCGTTTTCCAATGAGCAGTTCTTC. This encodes CASSLAPFSNEQFF.

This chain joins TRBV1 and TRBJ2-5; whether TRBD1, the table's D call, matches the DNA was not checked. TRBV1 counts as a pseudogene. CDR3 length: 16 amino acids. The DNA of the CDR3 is TGCACCAGCAGCCAATCCGGGACAATTTTAGTAGAGACCCAGTACTTC. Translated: CTSSQSGTILVETQYF.

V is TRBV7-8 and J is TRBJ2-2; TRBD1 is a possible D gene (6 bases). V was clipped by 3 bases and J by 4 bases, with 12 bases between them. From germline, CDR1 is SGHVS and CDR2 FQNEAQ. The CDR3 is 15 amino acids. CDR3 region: CASSFAGARTGELFF. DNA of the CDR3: TGTGCCAGCAGCTTTGCAGGGGCCCGCACCGGGGAGCTGTTTTTT.

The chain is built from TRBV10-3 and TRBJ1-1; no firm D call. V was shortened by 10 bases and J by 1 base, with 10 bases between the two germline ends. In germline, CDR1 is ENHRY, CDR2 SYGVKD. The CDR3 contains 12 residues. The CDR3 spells CASAPRNTEAFF. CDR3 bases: TGTGCCAGCGCCCCCCGGAACACTGAAGCTTTCTTT.